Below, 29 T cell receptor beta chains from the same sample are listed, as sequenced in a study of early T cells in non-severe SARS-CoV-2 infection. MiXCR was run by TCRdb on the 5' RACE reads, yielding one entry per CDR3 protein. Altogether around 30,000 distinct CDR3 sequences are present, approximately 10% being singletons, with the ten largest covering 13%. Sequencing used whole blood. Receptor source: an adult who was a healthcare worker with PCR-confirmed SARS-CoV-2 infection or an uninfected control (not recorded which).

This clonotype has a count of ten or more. The CDR3 reads CASSQDRPLPPRNTEAFF. As DNA, the CDR3 is TGCGCCAGCAGCCAAGATCGGCCATTGCCCCCTAGGAACACTGAAGCTTTCTTT. The genes are TRBV4-3 and TRBJ1-1; D remains ambiguous. Germline CDR1 LGHNA, CDR2 YSLEER. Trimming took off 0 bases at V and 1 base at J, with 18 bases between the two ends. The CDR3 has 18 amino acids.

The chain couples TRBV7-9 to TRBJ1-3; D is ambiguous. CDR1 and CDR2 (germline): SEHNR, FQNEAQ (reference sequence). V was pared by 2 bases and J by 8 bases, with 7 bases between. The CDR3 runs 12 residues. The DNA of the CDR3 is TGTGCCAGCAGCTTACGTCCTTACACCATATATTTT. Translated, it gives CASSLRPYTIYF.

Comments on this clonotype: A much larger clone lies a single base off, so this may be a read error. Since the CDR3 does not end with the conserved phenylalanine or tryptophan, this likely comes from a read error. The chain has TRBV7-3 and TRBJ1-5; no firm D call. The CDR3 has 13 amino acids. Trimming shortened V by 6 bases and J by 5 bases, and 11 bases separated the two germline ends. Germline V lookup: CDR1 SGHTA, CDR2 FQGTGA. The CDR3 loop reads CASRPAHDQPQHY. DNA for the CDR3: TGTGCCAGCAGACCCGCACATGATCAGCCCCAGCATTAT.

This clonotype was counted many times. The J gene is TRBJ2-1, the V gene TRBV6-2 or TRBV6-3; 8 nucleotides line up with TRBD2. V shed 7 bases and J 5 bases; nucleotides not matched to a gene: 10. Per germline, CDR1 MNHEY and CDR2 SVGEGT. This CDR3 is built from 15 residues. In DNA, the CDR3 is TGTGCCAGCAACAGGGAACCGGGGGGGGACAATGAGCAGTTCTTC. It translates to CASNREPGGDNEQFF.

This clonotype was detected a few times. CDR3 amino acids: CASSLAVSDEQYF. The CDR3 DNA reads as TGTGCCAGCAGCTTGGCAGTTTCCGACGAGCAGTACTTC. The J gene is TRBJ2-7, the V gene TRBV7-4; the D is unclear. The CDR3 consists of 13 residues. The V end was cut by 3 bases, the J end by 5 bases, with 11 bases between. Per the germline V gene, CDR1 is SGHVT and CDR2 is SQSDAQ.

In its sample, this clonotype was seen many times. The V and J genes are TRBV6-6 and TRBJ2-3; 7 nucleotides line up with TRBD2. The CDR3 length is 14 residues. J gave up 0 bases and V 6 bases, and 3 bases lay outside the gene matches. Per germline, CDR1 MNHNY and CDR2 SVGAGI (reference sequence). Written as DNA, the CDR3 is TGTGCCAGCAGGGGAGCGGGGAGCACAGATACGCAGTATTTT. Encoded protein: CASRGAGSTDTQYF.

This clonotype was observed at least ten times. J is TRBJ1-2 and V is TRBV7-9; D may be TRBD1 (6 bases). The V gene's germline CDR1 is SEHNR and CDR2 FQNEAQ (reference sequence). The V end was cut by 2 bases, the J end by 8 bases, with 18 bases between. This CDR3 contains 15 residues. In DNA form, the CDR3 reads TGTGCCAGCAGCTTAAGGTTGGGGGGCGGAGACGGCTACACCTTC. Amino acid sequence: CASSLRLGGGDGYTF.

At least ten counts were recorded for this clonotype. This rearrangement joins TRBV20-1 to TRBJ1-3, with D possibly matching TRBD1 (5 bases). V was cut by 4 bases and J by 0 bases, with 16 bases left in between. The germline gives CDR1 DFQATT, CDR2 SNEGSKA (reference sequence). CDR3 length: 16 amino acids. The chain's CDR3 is CSATGPVPLSGNTIYF. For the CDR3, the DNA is TGCAGTGCTACGGGACCCGTTCCCCTCTCTGGAAACACCATATATTTT.

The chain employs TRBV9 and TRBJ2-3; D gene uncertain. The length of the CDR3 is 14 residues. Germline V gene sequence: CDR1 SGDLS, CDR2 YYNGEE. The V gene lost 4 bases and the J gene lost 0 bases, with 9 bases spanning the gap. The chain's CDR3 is CASSIFSSTDTQYF. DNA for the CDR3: TGTGCCAGCAGCATATTCTCTAGCACAGATACGCAGTATTTT.

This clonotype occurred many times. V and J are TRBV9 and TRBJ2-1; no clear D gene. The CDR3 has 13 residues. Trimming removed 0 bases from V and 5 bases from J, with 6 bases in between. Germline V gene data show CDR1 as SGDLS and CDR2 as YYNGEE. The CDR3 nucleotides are TGTGCCAGCAGCGTAGCTGGCCACAATGAGCAGTTCTTC. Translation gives CASSVAGHNEQFF.

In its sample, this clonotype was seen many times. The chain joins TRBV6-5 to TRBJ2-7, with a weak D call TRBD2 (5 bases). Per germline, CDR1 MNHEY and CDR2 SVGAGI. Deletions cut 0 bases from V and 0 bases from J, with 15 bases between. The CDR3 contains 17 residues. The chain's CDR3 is CASSYSHSLSGSYEQYF. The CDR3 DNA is TGTGCCAGCAGTTACTCACATTCCCTCAGCGGCTCCTACGAGCAGTACTTC.

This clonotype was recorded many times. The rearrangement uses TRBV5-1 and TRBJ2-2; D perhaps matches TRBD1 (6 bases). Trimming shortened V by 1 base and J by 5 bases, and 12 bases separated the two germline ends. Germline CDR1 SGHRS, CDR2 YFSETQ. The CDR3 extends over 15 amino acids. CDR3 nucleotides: TGCGCCAGCAGCTTGTTACAGGGCGGAACCGGGGAGCTGTTTTTT. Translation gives CASSLLQGGTGELFF.

Here the CDR3 reads CASSKLGTATYEQYF. The CDR3 DNA sequence: TGCGCCAGCAGCAAGCTCGGGACGGCGACGTACGAGCAGTACTTC. The chain recombines TRBV5-1 with TRBJ2-7; D possibly matches TRBD1 or TRBD2 (5 bases each). This CDR3 contains 15 residues. Germline-derived CDR1 and CDR2 are SGHRS and YFSETQ. V gave up 4 bases and J gave up 4 bases, with 18 bases separating them.

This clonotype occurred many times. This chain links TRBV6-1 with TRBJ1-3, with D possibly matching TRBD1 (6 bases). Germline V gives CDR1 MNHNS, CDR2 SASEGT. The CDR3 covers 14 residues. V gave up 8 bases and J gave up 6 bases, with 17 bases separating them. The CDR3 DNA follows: TGTGCCAGCGGTCAAGCCGGGACACAAAACACCATATATTTT. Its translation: CASGQAGTQNTIYF.

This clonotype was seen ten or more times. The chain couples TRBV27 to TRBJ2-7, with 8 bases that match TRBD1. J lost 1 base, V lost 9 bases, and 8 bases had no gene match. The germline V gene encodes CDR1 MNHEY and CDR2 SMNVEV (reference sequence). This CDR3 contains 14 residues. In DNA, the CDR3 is TGTGCCAGTCAACACGGGACAGGATCCTACGAGCAGTACTTC. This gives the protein CASQHGTGSYEQYF.

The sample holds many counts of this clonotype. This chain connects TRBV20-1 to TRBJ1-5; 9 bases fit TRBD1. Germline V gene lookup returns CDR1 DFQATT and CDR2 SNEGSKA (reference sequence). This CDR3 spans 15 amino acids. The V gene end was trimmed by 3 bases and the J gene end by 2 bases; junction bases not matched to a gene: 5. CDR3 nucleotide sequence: TGCAGTGCTAGCATGGGACAGGGAGGCAATCAGCCCCAGCATTTT. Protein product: CSASMGQGGNQPQHF.

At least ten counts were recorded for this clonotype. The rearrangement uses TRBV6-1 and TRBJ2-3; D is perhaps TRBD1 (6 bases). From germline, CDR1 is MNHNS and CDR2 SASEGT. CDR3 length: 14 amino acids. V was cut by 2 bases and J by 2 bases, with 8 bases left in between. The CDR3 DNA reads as TGTGCCAGCAGTGAAAGGGGGTACACAGATACGCAGTATTTT. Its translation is CASSERGYTDTQYF.

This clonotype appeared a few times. DNA for the CDR3: TGTGCCAGCAGCCCCCTGGACCAGACCGATGAGCAGTTCTTC. This sequence encodes CASSPLDQTDEQFF. The chain has TRBV2 and TRBJ2-1; D is unresolved. The CDR3 runs 14 residues. From germline, CDR1 is SNHLY and CDR2 FYNNEI. Trimming took 6 bases from V and 8 from J, leaving 17 bases between them.

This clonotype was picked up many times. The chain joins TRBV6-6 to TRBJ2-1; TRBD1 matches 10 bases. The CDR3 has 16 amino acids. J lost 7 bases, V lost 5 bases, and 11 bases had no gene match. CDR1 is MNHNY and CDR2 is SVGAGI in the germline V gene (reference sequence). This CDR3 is CASSPLRDRGSNEQFF. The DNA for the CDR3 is TGTGCCAGCAGTCCGCTCCGGGACAGGGGTTCAAATGAGCAGTTCTTC.

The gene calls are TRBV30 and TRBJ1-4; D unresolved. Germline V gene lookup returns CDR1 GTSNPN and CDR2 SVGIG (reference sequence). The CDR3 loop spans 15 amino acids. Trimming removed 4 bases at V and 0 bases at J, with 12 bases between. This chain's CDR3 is CAWKPGSATNEKLFF. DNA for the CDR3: TGTGCCTGGAAGCCGGGTTCGGCAACTAATGAAAAACTGTTTTTT.

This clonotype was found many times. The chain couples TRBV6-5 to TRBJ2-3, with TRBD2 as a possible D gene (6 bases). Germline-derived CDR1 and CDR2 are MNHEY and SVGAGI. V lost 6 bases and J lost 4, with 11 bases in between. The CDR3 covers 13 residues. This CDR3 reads CASSPPGADTQYF. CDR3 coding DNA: TGTGCCAGCAGCCCGCCGGGAGCAGATACGCAGTATTTT.

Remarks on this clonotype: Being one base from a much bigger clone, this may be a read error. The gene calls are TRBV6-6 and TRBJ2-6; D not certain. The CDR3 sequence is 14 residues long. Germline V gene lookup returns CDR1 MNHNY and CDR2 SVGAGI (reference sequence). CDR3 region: CASSYPSGTNVLTF. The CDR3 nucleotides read TGTGCCAGCAGTTACCCCTCTGGGACCAACGTCCTGACTTTC.

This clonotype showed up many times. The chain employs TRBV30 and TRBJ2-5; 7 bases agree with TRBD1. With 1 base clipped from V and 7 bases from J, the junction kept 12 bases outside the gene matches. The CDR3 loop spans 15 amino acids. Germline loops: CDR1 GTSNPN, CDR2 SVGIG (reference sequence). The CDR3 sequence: CAWSETGLPFVTQYF. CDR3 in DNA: TGTGCCTGGAGTGAGACAGGGCTTCCCTTTGTGACCCAGTACTTC.

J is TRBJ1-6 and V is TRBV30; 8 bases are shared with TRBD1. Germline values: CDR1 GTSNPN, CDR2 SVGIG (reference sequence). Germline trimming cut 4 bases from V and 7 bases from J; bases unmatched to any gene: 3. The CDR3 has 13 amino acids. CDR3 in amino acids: CAWTRTGNSPLHF. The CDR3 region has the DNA TGTGCCTGGACCCGGACAGGGAATTCACCCCTCCACTTT.

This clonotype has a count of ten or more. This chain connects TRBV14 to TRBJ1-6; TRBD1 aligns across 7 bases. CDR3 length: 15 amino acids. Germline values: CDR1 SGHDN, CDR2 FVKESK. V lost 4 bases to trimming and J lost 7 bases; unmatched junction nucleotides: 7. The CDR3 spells CASSPGQALNSPLHF. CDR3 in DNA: TGTGCCAGCAGCCCTGGACAGGCATTAAATTCACCCCTCCACTTT.

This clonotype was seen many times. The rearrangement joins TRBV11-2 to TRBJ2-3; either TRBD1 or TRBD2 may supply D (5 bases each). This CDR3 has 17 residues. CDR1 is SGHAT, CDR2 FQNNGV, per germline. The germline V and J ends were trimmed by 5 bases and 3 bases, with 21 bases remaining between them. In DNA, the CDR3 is TGTGCCAGCAGCATTTCGGCAGGGAGTGGAATGACAGATACGCAGTATTTT. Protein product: CASSISAGSGMTDTQYF.

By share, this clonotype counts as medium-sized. CDR3 in DNA: TGCAGCGTTGCCGGGACAGGGAACAATGAGCAGTTCTTC. Translated, it gives CSVAGTGNNEQFF. The V call is TRBV29-1, the J call TRBJ2-1, with 9 bases that match TRBD1. Trimming at V came to 4 bases and at J to 5 bases, leaving 3 bases not matched to a gene. CDR1 is SQVTM, CDR2 ANQGSEA, per germline. The CDR3 totals 13 residues.

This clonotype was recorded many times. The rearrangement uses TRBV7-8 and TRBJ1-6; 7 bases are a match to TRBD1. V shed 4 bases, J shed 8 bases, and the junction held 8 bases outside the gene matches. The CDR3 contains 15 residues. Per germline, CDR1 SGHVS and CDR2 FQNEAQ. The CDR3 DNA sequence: TGTGCCAGCAGCTCCCGGGACAGAGGATATTCACCCCTCCACTTT. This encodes CASSSRDRGYSPLHF.

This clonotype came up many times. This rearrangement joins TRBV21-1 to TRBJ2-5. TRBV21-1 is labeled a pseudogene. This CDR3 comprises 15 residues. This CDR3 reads CASSKEGQAEETQYF. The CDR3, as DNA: TGTGCCAGCAGCAAAGAAGGTCAGGCGGAGGAGACCCAGTACTTC.